One and the same sample provided the 22 T cell receptor beta chains below, sequenced in a study of blood T cell repertoires in COVID-19. Produced via immunoSEQ multiplex PCR; TCRdb's table is partial and in-frame only. The data hold 150,000 to 200,000 clones, with roughly 85% observed a single time. Sequencing was carried out using peripheral blood. The receptors derive from a woman younger than 45 with acute or convalescent COVID-19.

The chain carries TRBV19 and TRBJ1-1, with D perhaps matching TRBD1 (6 bases). V lost 7 bases and J lost 1, with 13 bases in between. Germline CDR1 reads LNHDA; CDR2 reads SQIVND (reference sequence). The CDR3 contains 14 residues. Here the CDR3 DNA reads TGTGCCAGTAAGAGGGACACCCAGAACACTGAAGCTTTCTTT. Amino acids: CASKRDTQNTEAFF. The full variable domain, with the rest looked up from reference TRBV19 and TRBJ1-1, is DGGITQSPKYLFRKEGQNVTLSCEQNLNHDAMYWYRQDPGQGLRLIYYSQIVNDFQKGDIAEGYSVSREKKESFPLTVTSAQKNPTAFYLCASKRDTQNTEAFFGQGTRLTVV.

V gene TRBV2 combines with J gene TRBJ2-1; D may be TRBD1 (6 bases). V was shortened by 6 bases and J by 3 bases, with 12 bases between the two germline ends. This CDR3 is built from 14 residues. Germline V gives CDR1 SNHLY, CDR2 FYNNEI. The CDR3 protein is CASRGDIIYNEQFF. The CDR3 DNA sequence: TGTGCCAGCAGAGGGGACATCATCTACAATGAGCAGTTCTTC.

This sequence joins TRBV27 and TRBJ2-3, with 10 bases fitting TRBD2. CDR3 length equals 15 residues. J was trimmed by 6 bases and V by 5 bases; bases with no gene match: 8. Germline values: CDR1 MNHEY, CDR2 SMNVEV (reference sequence). The CDR3 region is CASSNPSGGGDTQYF. The CDR3, as DNA: TGTGCCAGCAGTAACCCTAGCGGGGGAGGGGATACGCAGTATTTT.

V gene TRBV28 combines with J gene TRBJ1-5, with D possibly matching TRBD1 (5 bases). Germline assignment: CDR1 MDHEN and CDR2 SYDVKM. CDR3 length: 13 residues. Trimming took off 5 bases at V and 5 bases at J, with 10 bases between the two ends. DNA for the CDR3: TGTGCCAGCAGTCCATGGGGGGATCAGCCCCAGCATTTT. As protein: CASSPWGDQPQHF.

J is TRBJ2-7 and V is TRBV10-3, with TRBD1 matching 9 bases. This CDR3 is 16 amino acids long. CDR1 and CDR2 from the germline V gene are ENHRY and SYGVKD. With V trimmed by 5 bases and J by 2 bases, 10 bases remained unmatched. In nucleotides, the CDR3 is TGTGCCATCAGTCGGGGTTTGGGACAGGGTACCTACGAGCAGTACTTC. Amino acids: CAISRGLGQGTYEQYF.

The chain employs TRBV12-3 or TRBV12-4 and TRBJ2-7, with D perhaps matching TRBD1 (6 bases). The CDR3 has 13 residues. Deletions cut 6 bases from V and 4 bases from J, with 13 bases between. For the CDR3, the DNA is TGTGCCAGCAGCTACGGACAGAAGTACGAGCAGTACTTC. Its translation is CASSYGQKYEQYF.

This chain links TRBV4-1 with TRBJ2-1, with 10 bases that match TRBD1. V lost 2 bases to trimming and J lost 0 bases; unmatched junction nucleotides: 13. The CDR3 covers 20 residues. CDR1 is MGHRA and CDR2 is YSYEKL in the germline V gene. CDR3 coding DNA: TGCGCCAGCAGCCAATATGGGACAGGGGACTCTCAGAGCTCCTACAATGAGCAGTTCTTC. Residues: CASSQYGTGDSQSSYNEQFF.

The V call is TRBV2, the J call TRBJ1-6; D unresolved. Between the trimmed V and J ends, which lost 0 bases and 7 bases, there was a span of 10 bases. Germline values: CDR1 SNHLY, CDR2 FYNNEI. The CDR3 contains 15 residues. The CDR3 sequence: CASSEARVRNSPLHF. DNA of the CDR3: TGTGCCAGCAGTGAAGCGAGGGTTCGGAATTCACCCCTCCACTTT. Full variable domain (rest looked up from reference TRBV2 and TRBJ1-6): EPEVTQTPSHQVTQMGQEVILRCVPISNHLYFYWYRQILGQKVEFLVSFYNNEISEKSEIFDDQFSVERPDGSNFTLKIRSTKLEDSAMYFCASSEARVRNSPLHFGNGTRLTVT.

CDR3 in DNA: TGTGCCAGCAGTGAAGTCACAGCATATGAAAAACTGTTTTTT. Amino acids: CASSEVTAYEKLFF. J is TRBJ1-4 and V is TRBV6-1; D gene uncertain. Per germline, CDR1 MNHNS and CDR2 SASEGT. The ends were cut back, 1 base at V and 6 bases at J, with 9 bases in the middle. The CDR3 spans 14 residues.

The V and J genes are TRBV5-1 and TRBJ2-7, with D perhaps matching TRBD1 (6 bases). Looked up from germline, CDR1 is SGHRS and CDR2 is YFSETQ. V dropped 2 bases and J dropped 1 base, with 7 bases sitting between them. The CDR3 runs to 13 residues. This chain's CDR3 is CASSFDRSYEQYF. The DNA for the CDR3 is TGCGCCAGCAGCTTTGACAGGTCCTACGAGCAGTACTTC.

The gene calls are TRBV12-3 or TRBV12-4 and TRBJ1-1; TRBD1 might be the D (5 bases). The CDR3 is made up of 13 amino acids. Trimming removed 10 bases at V and 6 bases at J, with 18 bases between. The CDR3 sequence: CATGGDGVAEAFF. The CDR3 bases are TGTGCCACAGGCGGGGACGGCGTTGCTGAAGCTTTCTTT.

The V gene is TRBV2, the J gene TRBJ2-1; 10 nucleotides agree with TRBD2. Germline CDR1 is SNHLY and CDR2 is FYNNEI. J lost 8 bases, V lost 3 bases, and 10 bases had no gene match. This CDR3 has 16 amino acids. The chain's CDR3 is CASSDPRAGGGDEQFF. The DNA for the CDR3 is TGTGCCAGCAGTGACCCCCGAGCGGGAGGGGGGGATGAGCAGTTCTTC.

In its sample, this clone was seen once. The rearrangement links TRBV6-2 or TRBV6-3 to TRBJ2-5; 8 positions agree with TRBD2. Trimming cost V 3 bases and J 5 bases; bases outside gene matches: 8. Germline-derived CDR1 and CDR2 are MNHEY and SVGEGT. This CDR3 contains 15 residues. CDR3 protein: CASSYTGGPGETQYF. The CDR3 DNA follows: TGTGCCAGCAGTTATACGGGAGGGCCTGGGGAGACCCAGTACTTC.

The chain couples TRBV5-6 to TRBJ2-7; 7 bases line up with TRBD1. V trimming: 4 bases; J trimming: 1 base; junction bases outside the gene matches: 5. The CDR3 contains 14 residues. Germline CDR1 reads SGHDT; CDR2 reads YYEEEE. CDR3 nucleotide sequence: TGTGCCAGCAGCCATACGGGACAGTCCTACGAGCAGTACTTC. Encoded protein: CASSHTGQSYEQYF.

V and J are TRBV28 and TRBJ2-6, with D possibly matching TRBD2 (6 bases). CDR3 size: 17 residues. The V and J ends lost 5 bases and 0 bases respectively, with 14 bases between them. Germline V gives CDR1 MDHEN, CDR2 SYDVKM. The DNA of the CDR3 is TGTGCCAGCAGTCACGATGGGGGGATCTCTGGGGCCAACGTCCTGACTTTC. Translated: CASSHDGGISGANVLTF.

This rearrangement joins TRBV5-4 to TRBJ1-6; maybe TRBD1 (6 bases). V gave up 6 bases and J gave up 9 bases, with 10 bases separating them. The CDR3 covers 12 residues. CDR1 is SGHNT and CDR2 is YYREEE in the germline V gene (reference sequence). For the CDR3, the DNA is TGTGCCAGCACCAAGGGGGTTTCACCCCTCCACTTT. It encodes CASTKGVSPLHF.

The CDR3 reads CASSPTLTGPYGYTF. CDR3 bases: TGTGCCAGCAGCCCAACCCTGACAGGACCCTATGGCTACACCTTC. V is TRBV7-8 and J is TRBJ1-2, with D maybe TRBD1 (6 bases). The CDR3 sequence is 15 residues long. Germline assignment: CDR1 SGHVS and CDR2 FQNEAQ. V was cut by 5 bases and J by 4 bases, with 17 bases left in between. Complete variable domain (other parts from reference TRBV7-8 and TRBJ1-2): GAGVSQSPRYKVAKRGQDVALRCDPISGHVSLFWYQQALGQGPEFLTYFQNEAQLDKSGLPSDRFFAERPEGSVSTLKIQRTQQEDSAVYLCASSPTLTGPYGYTFGSGTRLTVV.

The gene calls are TRBV6-2 or TRBV6-3 and TRBJ2-7; D unresolved. Between the trimmed V and J ends, which lost 5 bases and 1 base, there was a span of 9 bases. The germline V gene encodes CDR1 MNHEY and CDR2 SVGEGT. CDR3 length: 13 amino acids. CDR3 coding DNA: TGTGCCAGCAGTCACGACTGGTCCTACGAGCAGTACTTC. Protein sequence: CASSHDWSYEQYF.

The rearrangement links TRBV28 to TRBJ2-1, with D maybe TRBD2 (6 bases). Germline CDR1 and CDR2: MDHEN and SYDVKM. V was pared by 6 bases and J by 7 bases, with 10 bases between. This CDR3 spans 12 amino acids. CDR3 residues: CASSPGGNEQFF. CDR3 bases: TGTGCCAGCAGCCCCGGGGGAAATGAGCAGTTCTTC. The whole variable domain, remainder taken from reference TRBV28 and TRBJ2-1, is DVKVTQSSRYLVKRTGEKVFLECVQDMDHENMFWYRQDPGLGLRLIYFSYDVKMKEKGDIPEGYSVSREKKERFSLILESASTNQTSMYLCASSPGGNEQFFGPGTRLTVL.

The V and J genes are TRBV30 and TRBJ1-2, with 9 bases that match TRBD1. Germline V gene data show CDR1 as GTSNPN and CDR2 as SVGIG (reference sequence). This CDR3 has 14 amino acids. V lost 5 bases and J lost 3; bases outside the gene matches: 7. CDR3 residues: CAWGRDRVDYGYTF. The CDR3 DNA reads TGTGCCTGGGGGAGGGACAGGGTTGACTATGGCTACACCTTC.

This clone was seen only once. V usage is TRBV5-1 and J usage is TRBJ2-7; tentative D call: TRBD1 (5 bases). The CDR3 has 14 residues. The V end lost 3 bases, the J end lost 2 bases, and 12 bases lay between the germline ends. The germline V gene has CDR1 SGHRS and CDR2 YFSETQ. In nucleotides, the CDR3 is TGCGCCAGCAGCTCGGGCCAGGGAACCTACGAGCAGTACTTC. Its protein product is CASSSGQGTYEQYF.

The V call is TRBV6-5, the J call TRBJ2-2, with D unclear. Germline-derived CDR1 and CDR2 are MNHEY and SVGAGI. The CDR3 is 15 residues long. Between the trimmed V and J ends, which lost 2 bases and 4 bases, there was a span of 11 bases. CDR3 loop: CASSYLTTGTGELFF. The CDR3 DNA sequence: TGTGCCAGCAGTTACCTCACCACGGGCACCGGGGAGCTGTTTTTT.